This TCR beta chain was identified in a study of blood T cell repertoires in COVID-19. In the authors' methods: Amplification of reference gene primers provided the estimated nucleated cell counts. This table comes from immunoSEQ multiplex PCR, and its TCRdb copy is limited to in-frame clones, with some not included. The V and J calls and clone size come from that table; D and trimming were worked out from the DNA. The profile covers some 40,000 clones, with 86% appearing a single time and 5.2% taken by the ten largest. This CDR3 has 15 amino acids. Trimming at V came to 11 bases and at J to 0 bases, leaving 6 bases not matched to a gene. CDR1 and CDR2 from the germline V gene are ENHRY and SYGVKD.

The material sequenced was peripheral blood. This sequence originates from a man between 40 and 49 years old with active COVID-19. The chain is built from TRBV10-3 and TRBJ2-2; 10 positions match TRBD2. The CDR3 here is CALQAGGSNTGELFF. In DNA, the CDR3 is TGTGCCTTACAAGCGGGAGGGTCGAACACCGGGGAGCTGTTTTTT.